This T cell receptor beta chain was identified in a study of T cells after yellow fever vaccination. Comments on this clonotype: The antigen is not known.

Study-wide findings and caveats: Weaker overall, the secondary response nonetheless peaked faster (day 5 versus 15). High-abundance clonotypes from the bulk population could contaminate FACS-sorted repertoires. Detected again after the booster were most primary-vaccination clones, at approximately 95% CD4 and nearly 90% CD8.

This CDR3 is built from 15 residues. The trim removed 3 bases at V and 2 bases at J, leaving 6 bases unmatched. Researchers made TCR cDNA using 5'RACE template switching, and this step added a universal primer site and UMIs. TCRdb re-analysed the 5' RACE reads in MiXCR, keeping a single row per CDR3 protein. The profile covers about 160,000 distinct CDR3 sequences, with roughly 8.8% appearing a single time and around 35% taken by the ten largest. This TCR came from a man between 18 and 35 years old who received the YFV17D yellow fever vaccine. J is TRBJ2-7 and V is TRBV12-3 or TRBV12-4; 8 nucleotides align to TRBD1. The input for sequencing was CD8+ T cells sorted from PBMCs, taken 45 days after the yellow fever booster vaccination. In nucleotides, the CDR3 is TGTGCCAGCAGTTTCCGGGGCAGGGGGCCCTACGAGCAGTACTTC. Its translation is CASSFRGRGPYEQYF.